This T cell receptor beta chain was recovered during a study of T cells in Graves' hyperthyroidism and ophthalmopathy. V was clipped by 5 bases and J by 4 bases, with 16 bases between them. CDR3 length: 14 residues. Per germline, CDR1 DFQATT and CDR2 SNEGSKA (reference sequence). The TCR beta CDR3 regions underwent amplification using RNA transcripts as the source. Using the HTBI primer set, a first-round RT-PCR was run on the TCR CDR3. TCRdb redid the calling of the multiplex PCR reads with MiXCR, one entry per CDR3 protein. The sample consists of about 600,000 distinct CDR3 sequences, around 15% of them appearing once.

Source material: blood. This receptor was identified in a middle-aged woman with Graves' ophthalmopathy. The J gene is TRBJ2-3, the V gene TRBV20-1; weak D call: TRBD2 (6 bases). DNA for the CDR3: TGCAGTGCTGGAAGAGGGCCGGGGGCAGATACGCAGTATTTT. Translating it yields CSAGRGPGADTQYF.